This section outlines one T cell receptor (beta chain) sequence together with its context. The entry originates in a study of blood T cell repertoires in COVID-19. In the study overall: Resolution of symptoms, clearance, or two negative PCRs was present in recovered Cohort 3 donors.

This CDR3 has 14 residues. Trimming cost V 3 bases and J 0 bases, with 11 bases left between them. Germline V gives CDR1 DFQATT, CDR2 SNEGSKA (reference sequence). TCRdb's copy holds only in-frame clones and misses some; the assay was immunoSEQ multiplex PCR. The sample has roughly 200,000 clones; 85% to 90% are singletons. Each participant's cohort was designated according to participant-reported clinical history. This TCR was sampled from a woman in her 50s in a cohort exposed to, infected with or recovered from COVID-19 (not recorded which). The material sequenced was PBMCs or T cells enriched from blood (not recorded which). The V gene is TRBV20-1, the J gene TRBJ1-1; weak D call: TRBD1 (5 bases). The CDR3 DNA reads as TGCAGTGCTAGTACCTCGACAGTGAACACTGAAGCTTTCTTT. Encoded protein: CSASTSTVNTEAFF.